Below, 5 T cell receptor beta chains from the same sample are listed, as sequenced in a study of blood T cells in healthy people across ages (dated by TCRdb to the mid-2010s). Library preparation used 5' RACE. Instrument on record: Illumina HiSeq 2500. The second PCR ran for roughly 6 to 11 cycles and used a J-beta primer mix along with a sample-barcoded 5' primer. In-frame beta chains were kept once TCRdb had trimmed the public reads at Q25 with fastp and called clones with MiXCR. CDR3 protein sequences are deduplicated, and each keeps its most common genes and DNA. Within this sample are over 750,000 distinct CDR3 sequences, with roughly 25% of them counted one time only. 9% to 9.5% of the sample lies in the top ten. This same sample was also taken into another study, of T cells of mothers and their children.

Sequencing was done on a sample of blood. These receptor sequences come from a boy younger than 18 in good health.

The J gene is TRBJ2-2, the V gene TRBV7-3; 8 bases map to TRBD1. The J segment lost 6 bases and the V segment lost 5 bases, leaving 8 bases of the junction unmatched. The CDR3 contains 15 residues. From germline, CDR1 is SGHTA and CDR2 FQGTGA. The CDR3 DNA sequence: TGTGCCAGCAGCATTGAGACAGGGGATCCCGGGGAGCTGTTTTTT. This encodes CASSIETGDPGELFF.

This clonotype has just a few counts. Here the CDR3 reads CASSQDIRTPELDEQYF. In nucleotides, the CDR3 is TGCGCCAGCAGCCAAGATATAAGGACACCAGAGCTCGACGAGCAGTACTTC. The chain links TRBV4-1 to TRBJ2-7; TRBD1 might be the D (5 bases). V shed 0 bases and J shed 5 bases, with 20 bases lying between them. Germline CDR1 is MGHRA and CDR2 is YSYEKL. This CDR3 spans 17 amino acids.

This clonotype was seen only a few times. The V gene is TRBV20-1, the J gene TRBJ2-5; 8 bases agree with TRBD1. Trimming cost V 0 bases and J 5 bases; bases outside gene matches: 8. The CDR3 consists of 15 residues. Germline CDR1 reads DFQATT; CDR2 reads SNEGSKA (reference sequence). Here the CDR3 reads CSARDGQGRRETQYF. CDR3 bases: TGCAGTGCTAGAGATGGACAGGGCCGCAGGGAGACCCAGTACTTC.

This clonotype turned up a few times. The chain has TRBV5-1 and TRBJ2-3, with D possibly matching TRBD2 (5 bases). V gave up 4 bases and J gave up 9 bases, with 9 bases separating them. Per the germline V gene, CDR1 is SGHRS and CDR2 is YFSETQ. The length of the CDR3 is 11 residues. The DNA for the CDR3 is TGCGCCAGCAGCACCGGGATGACGCAGTATTTT. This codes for CASSTGMTQYF.

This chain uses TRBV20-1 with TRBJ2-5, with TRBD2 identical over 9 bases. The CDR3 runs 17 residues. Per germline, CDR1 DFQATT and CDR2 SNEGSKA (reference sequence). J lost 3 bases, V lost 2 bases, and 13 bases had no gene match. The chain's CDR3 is CSARRPRAGGPEETQYF. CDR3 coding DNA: TGCAGTGCTAGACGTCCGAGGGCGGGGGGGCCCGAAGAGACCCAGTACTTC.